The rows below give T cell receptor beta chains drawn from one sample of a study of T cells in Graves' hyperthyroidism and ophthalmopathy. TCRdb analysed the multiplex PCR reads with MiXCR anew, one entry per CDR3 protein. The profile shows over 300,000 distinct CDR3 sequences, around 14% of them singletons. The source material was blood. All receptors derive from an older woman with Graves' hyperthyroidism. Each CDR3 is given with its conserved first and last residue. Each record gives: V gene, clone size, J gene, D gene, CDR3 protein, CDR3 DNA. The D gene is left open where the match is weak. Rows give clone size only sometimes, using once, few, many, or a class for an expanded clone.

V gene: TRBV2
clone size: few
J gene: TRBJ1-4
D gene: -
CDR3 protein: CASSERWLGEKLFF
CDR3 DNA: TGTGCCAGCAGTGAGCGGTGGTTAGGTGAAAAACTGTTTTTT

V gene: TRBV7-2
clone size: many
J gene: TRBJ2-1
D gene: TRBD2
CDR3 protein: CASSWGLAGEWSGEQFF
CDR3 DNA: TGTGCCAGCAGCTGGGGACTAGCGGGAGAGTGGAGCGGTGAGCAGTTCTTC

V gene: TRBV19
clone size: -
J gene: TRBJ2-2
D gene: TRBD1
CDR3 protein: CASSTRKNGPGQGNTGELFF
CDR3 DNA: TGTGCCAGTAGCACCAGGAAAAACGGACCGGGACAGGGGAACACCGGGGAGCTGTTTTTT

V gene: TRBV7-6
clone size: -
J gene: TRBJ2-7
D gene: -
CDR3 protein: CASGESFYEQYF
CDR3 DNA: TGTGCCAGCGGCGAATCCTTCTACGAGCAGTACTTC

V gene: TRBV7-9
clone size: many
J gene: TRBJ1-2
D gene: TRBD1
CDR3 protein: CASSREDRSYTF
CDR3 DNA: TGTGCCAGCAGCCGAGAGGACAGGAGTTACACCTTC

V gene: TRBV12-3/TRBV12-4
clone size: many
J gene: TRBJ1-1
D gene: TRBD1
CDR3 protein: CASSWDRVGTEAFF
CDR3 DNA: TGTGCCAGCAGCTGGGACAGGGTGGGCACTGAAGCTTTCTTT

V gene: TRBV19
clone size: few
J gene: TRBJ2-3
D gene: -
CDR3 protein: CASLGRTIPTDTQYF
CDR3 DNA: TGTGCCAGCCTCGGGCGGACCATACCCACAGATACGCAGTATTTT

V gene: TRBV20-1
clone size: -
J gene: TRBJ2-1
D gene: -
CDR3 protein: CSARDRQGPYNEQFF
CDR3 DNA: TGCAGTGCTAGAGATCGGCAGGGTCCATACAATGAGCAGTTCTTC

V gene: TRBV7-2
clone size: -
J gene: TRBJ2-1
D gene: TRBD2
CDR3 protein: CASSFGAGGSYNEQFF
CDR3 DNA: TGTGCCAGCAGCTTCGGTGCGGGAGGGTCCTACAATGAGCAGTTCTTC

V gene: TRBV4-1
clone size: -
J gene: TRBJ2-5
D gene: -
CDR3 protein: CASSHVTARVRTQYF
CDR3 DNA: TGCGCCAGCAGCCACGTCACCGCGCGGGTGCGGACCCAGTACTTC

V gene: TRBV5-1
clone size: -
J gene: TRBJ2-1
D gene: TRBD1
CDR3 protein: CASSPSWTGYEQFF
CDR3 DNA: TGCGCCAGCAGCCCCTCCTGGACAGGCTATGAGCAGTTCTTC

V gene: TRBV7-3
clone size: -
J gene: TRBJ2-7
D gene: -
CDR3 protein: CASSLFGGISYEQYF
CDR3 DNA: TGTGCCAGCAGCCTCTTCGGGGGTATCTCCTACGAGCAGTACTTC

V gene: TRBV5-1
clone size: many
J gene: TRBJ1-4
D gene: TRBD1
CDR3 protein: CASSQIGTGGMGEKLFF
CDR3 DNA: TGCGCCAGCAGCCAAATAGGGACAGGCGGTATGGGTGAAAAACTGTTTTTT

V gene: TRBV12-3/TRBV12-4
clone size: many
J gene: TRBJ2-1
D gene: TRBD2
CDR3 protein: CASSLGFAGGQYNEQFF
CDR3 DNA: TGTGCCAGCAGTTTAGGGTTTGCGGGAGGGCAATACAATGAGCAGTTCTTC

V gene: TRBV12-3/TRBV12-4
clone size: -
J gene: TRBJ1-1
D gene: -
CDR3 protein: CASSVGMGTEAFF
CDR3 DNA: TGTGCCAGCAGTGTAGGGATGGGCACTGAAGCTTTCTTT

V gene: TRBV4-1
clone size: many
J gene: TRBJ1-5
D gene: -
CDR3 protein: CASSQGESQPQHF
CDR3 DNA: TGCGCCAGCAGCCAAGGGGAGAGCCAGCCCCAGCATTTT

V gene: TRBV7-2
clone size: many
J gene: TRBJ2-1
D gene: -
CDR3 protein: CASSFGRTEQFF
CDR3 DNA: TGTGCCAGCAGCTTCGGACGAACGGAGCAGTTCTTC

V gene: TRBV9
clone size: many
J gene: TRBJ2-7
D gene: TRBD2
CDR3 protein: CASSVGTSGMAYEQYF
CDR3 DNA: TGTGCCAGCAGCGTAGGGACTAGCGGGATGGCCTACGAGCAGTACTTC

V gene: TRBV28
clone size: many
J gene: TRBJ2-7
D gene: TRBD2
CDR3 protein: CASSPPWREKSEQYF
CDR3 DNA: TGTGCCAGCAGCCCACCCTGGCGGGAGAAAAGTGAGCAGTACTTC

V gene: TRBV18
clone size: many
J gene: TRBJ1-1
D gene: -
CDR3 protein: CASSPPFSALNTEAFF
CDR3 DNA: TGTGCCAGCTCACCACCGTTTTCCGCGCTGAACACTGAAGCTTTCTTT

V gene: TRBV5-1
clone size: many
J gene: TRBJ2-7
D gene: TRBD2
CDR3 protein: CASSLTSDEQYF
CDR3 DNA: TGCGCCAGCAGCTTAACTAGCGACGAGCAGTACTTC

V gene: TRBV7-9
clone size: -
J gene: TRBJ1-6
D gene: -
CDR3 protein: CASRALNRDSYNSPLHF
CDR3 DNA: TGTGCCAGCAGGGCCCTCAACAGGGACTCCTATAATTCACCCCTCCACTTT

V gene: TRBV27
clone size: few
J gene: TRBJ1-2
D gene: TRBD1
CDR3 protein: CASGTWDRVALDYGYTF
CDR3 DNA: TGTGCCAGCGGTACCTGGGACAGGGTCGCGCTGGACTATGGCTACACCTTC

V gene: TRBV29-1
clone size: many
J gene: TRBJ2-7
D gene: TRBD2
CDR3 protein: CSVRQAGAYEQYF
CDR3 DNA: TGCAGCGTCCGGCAAGCGGGAGCTTACGAGCAGTACTTC

V gene: TRBV28
clone size: -
J gene: TRBJ1-2
D gene: TRBD1
CDR3 protein: CASSWGQGYGYTF
CDR3 DNA: TGTGCCAGCAGCTGGGGACAGGGGTATGGCTACACCTTC

V gene: TRBV3-1
clone size: many
J gene: TRBJ2-1
D gene: TRBD2
CDR3 protein: CASSQGGAGEEQFF
CDR3 DNA: TGTGCCAGCAGCCAAGGAGGCGCGGGAGAAGAGCAGTTCTTC

V gene: TRBV7-9
clone size: few
J gene: TRBJ1-2
D gene: -
CDR3 protein: CASSPVGVDYGYTF
CDR3 DNA: TGTGCCAGCAGCCCCGTCGGTGTCGACTATGGCTACACCTTC

V gene: TRBV5-1
clone size: many
J gene: TRBJ2-7
D gene: TRBD2
CDR3 protein: CASSLAGLAGDEQYF
CDR3 DNA: TGCGCCAGCAGCTTGGCGGGACTAGCGGGAGACGAGCAGTACTTC

V gene: TRBV12-3/TRBV12-4
clone size: few
J gene: TRBJ1-1
D gene: -
CDR3 protein: CASSSLSTAAFF
CDR3 DNA: TGTGCCAGCAGTTCTCTTTCCACTGCGGCTTTCTTT

V gene: TRBV30
clone size: -
J gene: TRBJ2-5
D gene: TRBD2
CDR3 protein: CAWRLAGEETQYF
CDR3 DNA: TGTGCCTGGAGGTTAGCGGGAGAAGAGACCCAGTACTTC

V gene: TRBV11-2
clone size: many
J gene: TRBJ1-1
D gene: -
CDR3 protein: CASSLAGSEAFF
CDR3 DNA: TGTGCCAGCAGCTTGGCAGGGTCTGAAGCTTTCTTT

V gene: TRBV20-1
clone size: many
J gene: TRBJ2-7
D gene: TRBD2
CDR3 protein: CSALGLAGSYEQYF
CDR3 DNA: TGCAGTGCCCTGGGACTAGCGGGCTCCTACGAGCAGTACTTC

V gene: TRBV5-1
clone size: many
J gene: TRBJ1-1
D gene: -
CDR3 protein: CASSLTNTEAFF
CDR3 DNA: TGCGCCAGCAGCTTGACGAACACTGAAGCTTTCTTT

V gene: TRBV12-3/TRBV12-4
clone size: -
J gene: TRBJ2-7
D gene: -
CDR3 protein: CASSSYQNHEQYF
CDR3 DNA: TGTGCCAGCAGTTCCTACCAAAATCACGAGCAGTACTTC

V gene: TRBV10-3
clone size: -
J gene: TRBJ2-5
D gene: -
CDR3 protein: CAISDSWGQAKTQYF
CDR3 DNA: TGTGCCATCAGTGATAGTTGGGGCCAGGCGAAGACCCAGTACTTC

V gene: TRBV6-1
clone size: many
J gene: TRBJ2-7
D gene: -
CDR3 protein: CASSWESGRRGEQYF
CDR3 DNA: TGTGCCAGCAGTTGGGAGTCGGGGAGACGGGGCGAGCAGTACTTC

V gene: TRBV6-9
clone size: -
J gene: TRBJ1-6
D gene: TRBD1
CDR3 protein: CASSNPGQGARTYNSPLHF
CDR3 DNA: TGCGCCAGCAGTAATCCGGGACAGGGCGCCCGCACCTATAATTCACCCCTCCACTTT

V gene: TRBV30
clone size: many
J gene: TRBJ2-7
D gene: TRBD2
CDR3 protein: CAWNTGGNPYEQYF
CDR3 DNA: TGTGCCTGGAACACGGGAGGGAACCCCTACGAGCAGTACTTC

V gene: TRBV6-2/TRBV6-3
clone size: many
J gene: TRBJ2-5
D gene: TRBD2
CDR3 protein: CASSYVAGGWDQETQYF
CDR3 DNA: TGTGCCAGCAGTTACGTTGCGGGAGGATGGGACCAAGAGACCCAGTACTTC

V gene: TRBV5-1
clone size: many
J gene: TRBJ2-7
D gene: TRBD1
CDR3 protein: CASSRGQGEEQYF
CDR3 DNA: TGCGCCAGCAGCAGGGGACAGGGGGAGGAGCAGTACTTC

V gene: TRBV20-1
clone size: many
J gene: TRBJ2-7
D gene: -
CDR3 protein: CSANQGGEQYF
CDR3 DNA: TGCAGTGCAAATCAGGGGGGCGAGCAGTACTTC

V gene: TRBV30
clone size: many
J gene: TRBJ2-5
D gene: -
CDR3 protein: CAWSEKETQYF
CDR3 DNA: TGTGCCTGGAGTGAAAAAGAGACCCAGTACTTC

V gene: TRBV11-3
clone size: many
J gene: TRBJ2-7
D gene: -
CDR3 protein: CASSLGDRVSEASHEQYF
CDR3 DNA: TGTGCCAGCAGCCTCGGGGACCGCGTTAGCGAAGCCTCCCACGAGCAGTACTTC

V gene: TRBV3-1
clone size: many
J gene: TRBJ1-1
D gene: TRBD1
CDR3 protein: CATASTGGVLTEAFF
CDR3 DNA: TGTGCCACGGCTTCCACAGGGGGGGTATTGACTGAAGCTTTCTTT

V gene: TRBV28
clone size: many
J gene: TRBJ2-1
D gene: TRBD2
CDR3 protein: CASSQLGTSGYNEQFF
CDR3 DNA: TGTGCCAGCAGTCAACTGGGGACTAGCGGATACAATGAGCAGTTCTTC

V gene: TRBV15
clone size: -
J gene: TRBJ2-7
D gene: -
CDR3 protein: CATSREKGRSYEQYF
CDR3 DNA: TGTGCCACCAGCAGAGAAAAGGGGCGATCCTACGAGCAGTACTTC

V gene: TRBV10-1
clone size: -
J gene: TRBJ2-3
D gene: TRBD2
CDR3 protein: CASSEGTSGDTQYF
CDR3 DNA: TGCGCCAGCAGTGAGGGGACTAGCGGAGATACGCAGTATTTT

V gene: TRBV7-8
clone size: many
J gene: TRBJ1-5
D gene: -
CDR3 protein: CASSLAIGWQPQHF
CDR3 DNA: TGTGCCAGCAGCTTAGCGATAGGATGGCAGCCCCAGCATTTT

V gene: TRBV28
clone size: -
J gene: TRBJ2-4
D gene: TRBD1
CDR3 protein: CASSPTGALNIQYF
CDR3 DNA: TGTGCCAGCAGTCCGACAGGGGCTCTTAACATTCAGTACTTC